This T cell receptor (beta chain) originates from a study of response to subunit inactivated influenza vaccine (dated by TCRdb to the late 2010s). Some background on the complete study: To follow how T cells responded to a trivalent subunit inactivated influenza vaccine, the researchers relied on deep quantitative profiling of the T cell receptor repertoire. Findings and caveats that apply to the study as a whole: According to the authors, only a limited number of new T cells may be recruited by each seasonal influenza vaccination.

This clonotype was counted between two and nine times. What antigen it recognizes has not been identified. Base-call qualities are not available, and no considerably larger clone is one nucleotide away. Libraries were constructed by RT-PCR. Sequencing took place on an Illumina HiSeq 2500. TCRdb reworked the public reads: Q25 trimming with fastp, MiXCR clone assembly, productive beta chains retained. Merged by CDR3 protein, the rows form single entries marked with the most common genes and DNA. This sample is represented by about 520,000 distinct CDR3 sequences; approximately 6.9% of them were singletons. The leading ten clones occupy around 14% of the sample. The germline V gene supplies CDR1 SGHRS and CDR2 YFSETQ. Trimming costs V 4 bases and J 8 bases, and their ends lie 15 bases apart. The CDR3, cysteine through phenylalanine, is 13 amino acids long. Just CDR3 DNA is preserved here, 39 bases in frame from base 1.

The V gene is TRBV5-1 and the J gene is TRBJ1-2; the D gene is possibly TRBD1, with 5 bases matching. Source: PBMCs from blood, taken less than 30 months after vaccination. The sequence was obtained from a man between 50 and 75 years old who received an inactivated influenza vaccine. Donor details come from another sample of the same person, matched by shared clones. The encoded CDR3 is CASSPGVGTGYTF. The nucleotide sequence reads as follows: TGCGCCAGCAGCCCTGGAGTGGGGACGGGCTACACCTTC.